The 23 T cell receptor beta chains in this list originate from one sample, sequenced in a study of blood T cells in healthy people across ages. A second about 7 to 12 cycle PCR used barcoded and J-beta primers. TCRdb re-called the 5' RACE reads with MiXCR, one entry per CDR3 protein. The data show around 750,000 distinct CDR3 sequences, about 53% seen once. Sequenced sample: blood. These receptors all come from a man older than 75 in good health.

This clonotype was seen more than once but under ten times. The rearrangement links TRBV29-1 to TRBJ2-5; D possibly corresponds to TRBD1 (6 bases). Near its end, the DNA agrees better with TRBJ2-7, so the J call may be wrong. This CDR3 has 14 residues. The germline V gene encodes CDR1 SQVTM and CDR2 ANQGSEA. The CDR3 bases are TGCAGCGCCCGAAACGAAAAAGGGGGATACGAGCAGTACTTC. As protein: CSARNEKGGYEQYF.

The J gene is TRBJ2-4, the V gene TRBV3-1; D is undetermined. Judging by the DNA end, TRBJ2-7 fits better; the J call may be wrong. There are 13 residues in the CDR3. Germline CDR1 reads LGHDT; CDR2 reads YNNKEL (reference sequence). This chain's CDR3 is CASSQHGSSEQYF. In nucleotides, the CDR3 is TGTGCCAGCAGCCAGCACGGGTCCAGCGAGCAGTACTTC.

This rearrangement joins TRBV15 to TRBJ2-5; D unresolved. This CDR3 is built from 13 residues. Germline CDR1 LNHNV, CDR2 YYDKDF (reference sequence). The germline V and J ends were trimmed by 8 bases and 11 bases, with 21 bases remaining between them. The CDR3 reads CATSTHSYNEQYF. In DNA form, the CDR3 reads TGTGCCACCTCGACACACTCCTACAATGAGCAGTACTTC.

The chain employs TRBV6-5 and TRBJ1-2; D remains ambiguous. Germline-derived CDR1 and CDR2 are MNHEY and SVGAGI. Trimming pared 5 bases from V and 2 bases from J, leaving 15 bases between. The CDR3 is made up of 15 amino acids. CDR3 protein: CASSGSGSGNYGYTF. CDR3 nucleotide sequence: TGTGCCAGCAGTGGGTCTGGGTCGGGCAACTATGGCTACACCTTC.

This clonotype has a handful of counts. V usage is TRBV7-3 and J usage is TRBJ1-2, with 7 bases that match TRBD1. Looked up from germline, CDR1 is SGHTA and CDR2 is FQGTGA. This CDR3 region has 15 residues. J gave up 4 bases and V 1 base, and 6 bases lay outside the gene matches. The CDR3 is CASSLRQGGIYGYTF. In nucleotides, the CDR3 is TGTGCCAGCAGCTTAAGGCAGGGGGGAATCTATGGCTACACCTTC. The full variable domain, in which reference TRBV7-3 and TRBJ1-2 provide the parts outside the CDR3, is GAGVSQTPSNKVTEKGKYVELRCDPISGHTALYWYRQSLGQGPEFLIYFQGTGAADDSGLPNDRFFAVRPEGSVSTLKIQRTERGDSAVYLCASSLRQGGIYGYTFGSGTRLTVV.

The chain carries TRBV20-1 and TRBJ2-3; 10 positions match TRBD2. V was pared by 6 bases and J by 5 bases, with 14 bases of the junction left unmatched. The CDR3 totals 16 residues. Per germline, CDR1 DFQATT and CDR2 SNEGSKA (reference sequence). The DNA of the CDR3 is TGCAGTGCCCACGCTACCCTAGCGGGAGCGGGAGATACGCAGTATTTT. This codes for CSAHATLAGAGDTQYF.

The chain recombines TRBV2 with TRBJ2-1; 10 bases agree with TRBD2. Germline trimming cut 2 bases from V and 7 bases from J; bases unmatched to any gene: 5. The CDR3 sequence is 15 residues long. CDR1 SNHLY and CDR2 FYNNEI come from the germline V gene. CDR3 sequence reads: CASSEPLAGENEQFF. CDR3 DNA sequence: TGTGCCAGCAGTGAACCCCTAGCGGGAGAGAATGAGCAGTTCTTC.

The V gene is TRBV28, the J gene TRBJ2-7, with 9 bases matching TRBD1. The CDR3 spans 15 residues. J was trimmed by 5 bases and V by 6 bases; bases with no gene match: 11. Germline CDR1 reads MDHEN; CDR2 reads SYDVKM. DNA for the CDR3: TGTGCCAGCAGCACCATACAGGGGGCTCTTGACGAGCAGTACTTC. Its protein is CASSTIQGALDEQYF.

The genes are TRBV5-1 and TRBJ2-5; TRBD1 is a possible D gene (6 bases). The V and J ends lost 2 bases and 4 bases respectively, with 18 bases between them. Germline V gene data show CDR1 as SGHRS and CDR2 as YFSETQ. The CDR3 is 16 amino acids. CDR3 in DNA: TGCGCCAGCAGCTTAGGGCAGGGGTCGATCCCAGAGACCCAGTACTTC. It is translated as CASSLGQGSIPETQYF.

The sample holds a few counts of this clonotype. This chain uses TRBV2 with TRBJ2-7; D unclear. The CDR3 runs 10 residues. V lost 8 bases to trimming and J lost 2 bases, with 4 bases between them. CDR1 and CDR2 (germline): SNHLY, FYNNEI. CDR3 bases: TGTGCCAGCGGACCCTACGAGCAGTACTTC. This encodes CASGPYEQYF.

The chain employs TRBV3-1 and TRBJ2-3; the D gene is possibly TRBD2 (6 bases). The V gene lost 2 bases and the J gene lost 14 bases, with 32 bases spanning the gap. The CDR3 consists of 18 residues. In germline, CDR1 is LGHDT, CDR2 YNNKEL (reference sequence). The CDR3 protein is CASSQLSGREVLHRYAYF. DNA of the CDR3: TGTGCCAGCAGCCAATTGTCGGGTAGGGAGGTACTGCACAGATACGCGTATTTT.

This clonotype was counted many times. The genes are TRBV10-3 and TRBJ1-2; perhaps TRBD1 as D (6 bases). There are 15 residues in the CDR3. V lost 0 bases to trimming and J lost 5 bases, with 13 bases between them. CDR1 and CDR2 from the germline V gene are ENHRY and SYGVKD. CDR3 nucleotide sequence: TGTGCCATCAGTGAGTCGTCCGGGGGGCGTTATGGCTACACCTTC. Translating it yields CAISESSGGRYGYTF.

The V and J genes are TRBV27 and TRBJ1-5, with 10 bases lining up with TRBD1. The CDR3 totals 16 residues. The V gene's germline CDR1 is MNHEY and CDR2 SMNVEV (reference sequence). V shed 2 bases and J 5 bases; nucleotides not matched to a gene: 6. CDR3 in amino acids: CASSLARDRGDQPQHF. As DNA, the CDR3 is TGTGCCAGCAGTTTAGCCCGGGACAGGGGAGATCAGCCCCAGCATTTT.

This clonotype came up a few times. This chain joins TRBV20-1 and TRBJ2-4; TRBD2 might be the D (6 bases). The germline CDR1 and CDR2 sequences are DFQATT and SNEGSKA (reference sequence). The CDR3 extends over 16 amino acids. V lost 5 bases and J lost 0, with 17 bases in between. CDR3 protein: CSAGEVVGIAKNIQYF. The DNA of the CDR3 is TGCAGTGCTGGGGAGGTAGTTGGCATAGCCAAAAACATTCAGTACTTC.

This clonotype was counted between two and nine times. This sequence joins TRBV29-1 and TRBJ2-5, with D possibly matching TRBD1 (5 bases). Germline loops: CDR1 SQVTM, CDR2 ANQGSEA. Deletions cut 8 bases from V and 4 bases from J, with 8 bases between. The CDR3 contains 10 residues. The CDR3 region is CSMGRETQYF. CDR3 sequence (DNA): TGCAGCATGGGGCGAGAGACCCAGTACTTC.

V is TRBV28 and J is TRBJ2-1; 9 nucleotides align to TRBD2. The CDR3 consists of 13 residues. CDR1 is MDHEN, CDR2 SYDVKM, per germline. Unmatched junction bases numbered 6, after V lost 6 bases and J lost 9 bases. The CDR3 spells CASSRGLASEQFF. CDR3 in DNA: TGTGCCAGCAGCAGGGGACTAGCCTCTGAGCAGTTCTTC.

This clonotype was seen more than once but under ten times. V gene TRBV28 combines with J gene TRBJ2-5, with TRBD1 identical over 9 bases. This CDR3 spans 14 amino acids. The V gene's germline CDR1 is MDHEN and CDR2 SYDVKM. The junction had 5 bases not matched to a gene; V was cut back by 4 bases and J by 5 bases. This CDR3 is CASSWDRARETQYF. DNA of the CDR3: TGTGCCAGCAGTTGGGACAGGGCCCGCGAGACCCAGTACTTC. Filled out from reference TRBV28 and TRBJ2-5, the complete variable domain reads DVKVTQSSRYLVKRTGEKVFLECVQDMDHENMFWYRQDPGLGLRLIYFSYDVKMKEKGDIPEGYSVSREKKERFSLILESASTNQTSMYLCASSWDRARETQYFGPGTRLLVL.

The chain has TRBV15 and TRBJ2-3; 7 positions match TRBD2. This CDR3 region has 17 residues. V gave up 1 base and J gave up 2 bases; unmatched junction bases: 9. Germline lookup yields CDR1 LNHNV and CDR2 YYDKDF (reference sequence). For the CDR3, the DNA is TGTGCCACCAGCAGAGCCCCCCAAACTAGCGCCACAGATACGCAGTATTTT. Protein sequence: CATSRAPQTSATDTQYF.

The chain carries TRBV28 and TRBJ1-4; no firm D call. The CDR3 spans 14 residues. Trimming pared 7 bases from V and 2 bases from J, leaving 11 bases between. Germline CDR1 is MDHEN and CDR2 is SYDVKM. In nucleotides, the CDR3 is TGTGCCAGCAAAAAGATTGGGACTAATGAAAAACTGTTTTTT. Protein: CASKKIGTNEKLFF.

The chain uses TRBV20-1 and TRBJ2-7, with D perhaps TRBD1 (5 bases). The CDR3 sequence is 13 residues long. Germline CDR1 is DFQATT and CDR2 is SNEGSKA (reference sequence). V dropped 1 base and J dropped 3 bases, with 10 bases sitting between them. The CDR3 protein is CSARGAQDYEQYF. In DNA, the CDR3 is TGCAGTGCTAGAGGGGCACAGGACTACGAGCAGTACTTC.

This chain uses TRBV4-1 with TRBJ2-3, with 9 bases fitting TRBD2. This CDR3 contains 15 residues. In germline, CDR1 is MGHRA, CDR2 YSYEKL. The ends lost 0 bases at V and 6 bases at J; junction bases unmatched: 4. CDR3 nucleotides: TGCGCCAGCAGCCAAGAGCAGCGGGGGGAGGATACGCAGTATTTT. It encodes CASSQEQRGEDTQYF.

The chain links TRBV27 to TRBJ2-3; 8 bases map to TRBD1. With 6 bases clipped from V and 3 bases from J, the junction kept 2 bases outside the gene matches. The CDR3 is 13 residues long. Germline-derived CDR1 and CDR2 are MNHEY and SMNVEV (reference sequence). This chain's CDR3 is CASRDRATDTQYF. For the CDR3, the DNA is TGTGCCAGCAGGGACAGGGCTACAGATACGCAGTATTTT.

The chain uses TRBV24-1 and TRBJ2-5; a possible D gene is TRBD1 (5 bases). The CDR3 has 15 amino acids. CDR1 KGHDR and CDR2 SFDVKD come from the germline V gene. The V gene lost 3 bases and the J gene lost 4 bases, with 14 bases spanning the gap. The CDR3 DNA reads TGTGCCACCAGTGATAGTCGGCAGGGATTAGAGACCCAGTACTTC. Its translation: CATSDSRQGLETQYF.